These 3 T cell receptor beta chains share one sample of origin, sequenced in a study of T cells after posttransplantation cyclophosphamide. Profiled with immunoSEQ multiplex PCR; TCRdb holds only in-frame clones, not every one. This repertoire lists tens of thousands of clones without singletons; 1.5% to 2% sits in the top ten. Busulfan-fludarabine conditioning, marrow transplant, and cyclophosphamide on days +3 and +4 were administered. The source material was PBMCs, sampled after allogeneic stem cell transplant with posttransplant cyclophosphamide. The receptors were sampled from a male patient under 35 who received an allogeneic stem cell transplant from a related donor, was CMV-positive, and had no GVHD. The graft donor may have given rise to some T cells.

Many counts were recorded for this clone. The chain is built from TRBV27 and TRBJ2-1; weak D call: TRBD2 (7 bases). The CDR3 is 14 amino acids. V was shortened by 3 bases and J by 8 bases, with 14 bases between the two germline ends. Germline V gene data show CDR1 as MNHEY and CDR2 as SMNVEV (reference sequence). The CDR3 spells CASSLRGGVYEQFF. CDR3 DNA: TGTGCCAGCAGTTTGAGGGGGGGGGTCTATGAGCAGTTCTTC.

This clone came up many times. This CDR3 is CASRNRLTDTQYF. In DNA form, the CDR3 reads TGTGCCAGCAGGAACCGACTCACAGATACGCAGTATTTT. This sequence joins TRBV6-5 and TRBJ2-3; D gene uncertain. The V gene's germline CDR1 is MNHEY and CDR2 SVGAGI. The V end was cut by 6 bases, the J end by 2 bases, with 9 bases between. The CDR3 has 13 residues.

This clone was observed at least ten times. V is TRBV19 and J is TRBJ2-2; D perhaps matches TRBD2 (6 bases). This CDR3 has 13 amino acids. Germline V gives CDR1 LNHDA, CDR2 SQIVND (reference sequence). Trimming stripped 6 bases from V and 6 bases from J, with 11 bases between. CDR3 sequence (DNA): TGTGCCAGTAGCCTACTAGCTCCCGGGGAGCTGTTTTTT. This sequence encodes CASSLLAPGELFF. Supplemented by reference TRBV19 and TRBJ2-2, the full variable domain reads DGGITQSPKYLFRKEGQNVTLSCEQNLNHDAMYWYRQDPGQGLRLIYYSQIVNDFQKGDIAEGYSVSREKKESFPLTVTSAQKNPTAFYLCASSLLAPGELFFGEGSRLTVL.